This TCR beta chain comes out of a study of blood T cell repertoires in COVID-19. Original methodology: By means of reference gene primer amplification, nucleated cell counts were estimated. The assay was immunoSEQ multiplex PCR, and TCRdb's table has in-frame clones only and misses some. The DNA gave D and trimming, while V, J and clone size come from that table. The data hold fewer than 100,000 clones, with more than 75% observed a single time. Sequencing was carried out using peripheral blood. The clonotype was recovered from a man between 50 and 59 years old with acute or convalescent COVID-19.

CDR3 in DNA: TGTGCCAGCATCGCTTCAGGGCGCTATGGCTACACCTTC. As protein: CASIASGRYGYTF. The chain has TRBV5-6 and TRBJ1-2; TRBD1 is a possible D gene (5 bases). V was clipped by 6 bases and J by 4 bases, with 13 bases between them. Germline V gives CDR1 SGHDT, CDR2 YYEEEE. The CDR3 totals 13 residues.